This note documents a single T cell receptor beta chain sequence. Its antigen is as yet unknown. These data are taken from a study of blood T cells in healthy people across ages. On the study more broadly: About one barcoded beta molecule was captured per two T cells (by template switching).

The study's findings and limits: Naive T cell percentage and TCR beta diversity correlated strongly. Estimated diversity that came from one million T cells was considered an underestimate.

J was trimmed by 8 bases and V by 8 bases; bases with no gene match: 10. The CDR3 totals 14 residues. Sample-barcoded 5' priming and a J-beta primer mix drove a second PCR of roughly 6 to 12 cycles. Individual samples furnished no less than 3 million CDR3-containing paired-end reads apiece. TCRdb re-analysed the 5' RACE reads in MiXCR, keeping a single row per CDR3 protein. The repertoire holds about 570,000 distinct CDR3 sequences, 25% to 30% seen once, with approximately 17% in the top ten. Sequencing was performed on blood. J is TRBJ1-4 and V is TRBV12-3 or TRBV12-4; 8 bases match TRBD1. This clonotype was sampled from a woman in her 70s in good health. The DNA for the CDR3 is TGTGCCAGCGGACAGGGCGCCACTGTGGAAAAACTGTTTTTT. This gives the protein CASGQGATVEKLFF.